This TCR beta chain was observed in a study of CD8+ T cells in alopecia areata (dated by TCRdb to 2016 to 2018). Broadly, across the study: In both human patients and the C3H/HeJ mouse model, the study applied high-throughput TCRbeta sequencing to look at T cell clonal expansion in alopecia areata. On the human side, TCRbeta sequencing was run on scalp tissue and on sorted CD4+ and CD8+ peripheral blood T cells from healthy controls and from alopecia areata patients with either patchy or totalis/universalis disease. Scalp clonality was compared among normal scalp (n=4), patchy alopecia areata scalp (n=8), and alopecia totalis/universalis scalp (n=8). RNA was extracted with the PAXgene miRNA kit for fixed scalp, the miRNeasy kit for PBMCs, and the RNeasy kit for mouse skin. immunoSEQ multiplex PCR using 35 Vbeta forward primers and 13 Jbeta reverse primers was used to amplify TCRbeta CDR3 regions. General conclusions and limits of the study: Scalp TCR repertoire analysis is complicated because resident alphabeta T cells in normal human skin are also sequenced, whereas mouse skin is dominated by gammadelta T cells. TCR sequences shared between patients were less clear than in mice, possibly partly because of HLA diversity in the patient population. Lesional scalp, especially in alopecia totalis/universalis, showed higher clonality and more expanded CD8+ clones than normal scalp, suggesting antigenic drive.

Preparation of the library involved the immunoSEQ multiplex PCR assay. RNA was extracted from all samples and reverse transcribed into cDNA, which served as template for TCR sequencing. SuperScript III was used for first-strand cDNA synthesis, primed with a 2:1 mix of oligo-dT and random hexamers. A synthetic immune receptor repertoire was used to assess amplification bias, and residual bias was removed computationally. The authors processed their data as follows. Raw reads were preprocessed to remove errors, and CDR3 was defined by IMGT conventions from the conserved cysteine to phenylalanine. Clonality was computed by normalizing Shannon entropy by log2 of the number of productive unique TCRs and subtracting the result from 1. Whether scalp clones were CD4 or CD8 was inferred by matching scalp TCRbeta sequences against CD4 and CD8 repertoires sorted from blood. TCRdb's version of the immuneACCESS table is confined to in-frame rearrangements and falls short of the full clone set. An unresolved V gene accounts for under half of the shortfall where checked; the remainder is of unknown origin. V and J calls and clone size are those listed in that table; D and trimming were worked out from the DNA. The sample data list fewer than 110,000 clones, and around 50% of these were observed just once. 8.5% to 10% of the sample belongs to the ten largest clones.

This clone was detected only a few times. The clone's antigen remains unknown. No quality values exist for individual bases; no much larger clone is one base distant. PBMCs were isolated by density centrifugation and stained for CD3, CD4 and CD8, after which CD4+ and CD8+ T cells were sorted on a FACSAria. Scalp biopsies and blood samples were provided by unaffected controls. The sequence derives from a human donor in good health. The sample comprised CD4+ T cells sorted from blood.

CDR3 sequence: CASSLRVYEQYF. The nucleotide sequence is TGTGCCAGCAGCTTACGCGTGTACGAGCAGTACTTC. This chain joins TRBV11-2 to TRBJ2-7; confidence is insufficient to name the D gene. CDR3 length: 12 amino acids, cysteine to phenylalanine. Of all the DNA, just the CDR3 is kept, 36 bases in frame from base 1. V lost 2 bases and J lost 4 bases; the stretch between them is 6 bases long. The germline V gene specifies SGHAT as CDR1 and FQNNGV as CDR2. The CDR3, completed at both ends by the reference TRBV11-2 and TRBJ2-7 genes, gives the full variable domain EAGVAQSPRYKIIEKRQSVAFWCNPISGHATLYWYQQILGQGPKLLIQFQNNGVVDDSQLPKDRFSAERLKGVDSTLKIQPAKLEDSAVYLCASSLRVYEQYFGPGTRLTVT.